Listed below are T cell receptor beta chains from one sample, sequenced in a study of shared clonotypes between healthy human individuals. This table comes from immunoSEQ multiplex PCR, and its TCRdb copy is limited to in-frame clones, with some not included. The table records just over 2,000,000 clones, 90% to 95% of them present only once. The sample taken for sequencing was naive CD4+ T cells sorted from blood. The origin of the receptors is a man aged 18 to 35 in good health. Each CDR3 is given with its conserved first and last residue. D genes are given only for firm matches. Size values are once, few and many counts, or a class for expanded clones, and some rows have none.

TRBJ2-5 NA NA TRBV6-1 TGTGCCAGCAGTGGACAGAATCGACTGTTGGACCCCCAGTACTTC CASSGQNRLLDPQYF
TRBJ2-2 NA NA TRBV4-1 TGCGCCAGCAGCCAAGAATCGCACGCCAACACCGGGGAGCTGTTTTTT CASSQESHANTGELFF
TRBJ2-3 NA NA TRBV9 TGTGCCAGCAGCCCCCACTCGGGCACAGATACGCAGTATTTT CASSPHSGTDTQYF
TRBJ1-1 NA TRBD1 TRBV5-1 TGCGCCAGCAGACACGGACAGGGGGCGCTTCCGAACACTGAAGCTTTCTTT CASRHGQGALPNTEAFF
TRBJ2-4 NA TRBD1 TRBV4-3 TGCGCCAGCAGCCAAGACGTCGGACAGGTATACGGCATTCAGTACTTC CASSQDVGQVYGIQYF
TRBJ2-2 NA NA TRBV6-5 TGTGCCAGCAGTTACCGACGCTTCGGATCGGCTGGGGAGCTGTTTTTT CASSYRRFGSAGELFF
TRBJ1-1 NA NA TRBV6-5 TGTGCCAGCAGTTACTCGGCACCCGATGAAGCTTTCTTT CASSYSAPDEAFF
TRBJ1-5 NA NA TRBV7-2 TGTGCCAGCAGCTTAAAGGGTGGGGGAATCAATCAGCCCCAGCATTTT CASSLKGGGINQPQHF
TRBJ1-2 NA NA TRBV7-3 TGTGCCAGCAGCTTAAACCCCCCTCTGGCAACATCCGGTGGCTACACCTTC CASSLNPPLATSGGYTF
TRBJ1-5 NA NA TRBV19 TGTGCCAGTAGTACTGGAGGGGGCAATCAGCCCCAGCATTTT CASSTGGGNQPQHF
TRBJ2-7 NA TRBD2 TRBV6-1 TGTGCCAGCGGTGTATCTAGCGGGGGATCCTACGAGCAGTACTTC CASGVSSGGSYEQYF
TRBJ1-1 NA NA TRBV6-1 TGTGCCAGCACTCAAGGGAGGACTGAAGCTTTCTTT CASTQGRTEAFF
TRBJ2-5 NA NA TRBV10-3 TGTGCCTCCAAGGAGGGGGAGACCCAGTACTTC CASKEGETQYF
TRBJ2-7 NA NA TRBV11-2 TGTGCCAGCAGCCGAGAAGGGATGTTGCCCGCCCACGAGCAGTACTTC CASSREGMLPAHEQYF
TRBJ1-1 NA NA TRBV10-2 TGCGCCAGCAAGGAGGGGAACACTGAAGCTTTCTTT CASKEGNTEAFF
TRBJ1-4 NA NA TRBV28 TGTGCCAGCAGTTTCCCGCACCTAGAAAAACTGTTTTTT CASSFPHLEKLFF
TRBJ2-2 NA TRBD2 TRBV2 TGTGCCAGCAGTGTGGTGGGACTAGGGCACACCGGGGAGCTGTTTTTT CASSVVGLGHTGELFF
TRBJ2-5 NA NA TRBV30 TGTGCCTGGGGTATGGGCAGGGCGTACCAAGAGACCCAGTACTTC CAWGMGRAYQETQYF
TRBJ2-2 once NA TRBV28 TGTGCCAGCATCCCTGGGGGAGGGGGCGATACCGGGGAGCTGTTTTTT CASIPGGGGDTGELFF
TRBJ1-1 NA NA TRBV5-1 TGCGCCAGCAGCCCCCTTCAAGACGGGAACACTGAAGCTTTCTTT CASSPLQDGNTEAFF
TRBJ2-7 NA TRBD2 TRBV15 TGTGCCACCAGTATCCAAGCGGGGACCGGTGGCTACGAGCAGTACTTC CATSIQAGTGGYEQYF
TRBJ2-7 NA TRBD1 TRBV28 TGTGCCAGCAGTCACTGGACAGGGAGCTCCTACGAGCAGTACTTC CASSHWTGSSYEQYF
TRBJ2-2 once NA TRBV7-2 TGTGCCAGCAGCCCTAACACCGGGGAGCTGTTTTTT CASSPNTGELFF
TRBJ1-1 NA TRBD1 TRBV19 TGTGCCAGTACCAGGACAGGGAGGGGTACTGAAGCTTTCTTT CASTRTGRGTEAFF